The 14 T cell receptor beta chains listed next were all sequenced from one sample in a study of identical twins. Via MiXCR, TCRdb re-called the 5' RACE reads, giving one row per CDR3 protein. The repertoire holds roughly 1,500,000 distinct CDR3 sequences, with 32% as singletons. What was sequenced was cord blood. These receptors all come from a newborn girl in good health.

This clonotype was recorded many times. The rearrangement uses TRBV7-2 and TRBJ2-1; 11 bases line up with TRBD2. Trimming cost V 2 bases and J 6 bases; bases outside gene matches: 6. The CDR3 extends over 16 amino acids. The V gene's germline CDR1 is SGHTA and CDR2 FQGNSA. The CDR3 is CASSLTLAGGPNEQFF. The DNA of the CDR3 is TGTGCCAGCAGCTTAACGCTAGCGGGAGGACCCAATGAGCAGTTCTTC.

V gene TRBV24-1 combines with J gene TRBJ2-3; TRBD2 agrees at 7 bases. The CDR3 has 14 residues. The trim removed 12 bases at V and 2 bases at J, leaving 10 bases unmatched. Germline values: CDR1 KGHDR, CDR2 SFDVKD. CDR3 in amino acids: CASRLAQFTDTQYF. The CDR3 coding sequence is TGTGCCTCTCGACTAGCTCAATTCACAGATACGCAGTATTTT.

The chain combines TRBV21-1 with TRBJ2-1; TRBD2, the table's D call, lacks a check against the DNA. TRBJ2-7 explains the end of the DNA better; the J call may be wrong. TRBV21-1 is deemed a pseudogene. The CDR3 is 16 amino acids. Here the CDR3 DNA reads TGTGCCAGCAGCAAAGTCCCTAGCGGGGCCTACAATGAGCAGTACTTC. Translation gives CASSKVPSGAYNEQYF.

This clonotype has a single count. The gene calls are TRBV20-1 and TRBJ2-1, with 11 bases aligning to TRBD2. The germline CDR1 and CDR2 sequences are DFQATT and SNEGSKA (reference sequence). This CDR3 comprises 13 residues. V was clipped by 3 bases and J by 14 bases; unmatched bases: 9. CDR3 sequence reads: CSASRVAGGQEFF. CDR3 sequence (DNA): TGCAGTGCTAGCCGGGTAGCGGGGGGGCAAGAGTTCTTC.

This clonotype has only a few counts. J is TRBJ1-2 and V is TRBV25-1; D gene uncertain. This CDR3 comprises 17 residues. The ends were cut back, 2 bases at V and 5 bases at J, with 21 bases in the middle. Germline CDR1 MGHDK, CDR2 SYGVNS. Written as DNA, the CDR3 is TGTGCCAGCAGTGAAGGCAGCAGCCTACCAGGATATTATGGCTACACCTTC. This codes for CASSEGSSLPGYYGYTF.

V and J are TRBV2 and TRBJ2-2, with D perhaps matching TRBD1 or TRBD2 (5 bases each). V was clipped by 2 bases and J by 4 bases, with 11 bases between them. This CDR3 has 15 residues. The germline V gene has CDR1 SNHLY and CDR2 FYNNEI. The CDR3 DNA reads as TGTGCCAGCAGTGAACAGGGACCGAGCACCGGGGAGCTGTTTTTT. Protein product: CASSEQGPSTGELFF.

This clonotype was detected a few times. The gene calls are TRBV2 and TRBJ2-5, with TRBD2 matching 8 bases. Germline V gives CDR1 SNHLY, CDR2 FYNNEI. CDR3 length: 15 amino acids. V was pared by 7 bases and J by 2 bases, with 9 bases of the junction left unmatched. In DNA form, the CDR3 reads TGTGCCAGCAAAATAGCGGGGTTGGGTCAAGAGACCCAGTACTTC. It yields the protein CASKIAGLGQETQYF.

In nucleotides, the CDR3 is TGTGCCAGCAGCCAAGACAGGGCCCCTTTTGGCACAGATACGCAGTATTTT. Translating it yields CASSQDRAPFGTDTQYF. J is TRBJ2-3 and V is TRBV3-1; weak D call: TRBD1 (5 bases). The V end was cut by 0 bases, the J end by 1 base, with 14 bases between. The CDR3 totals 17 residues. In germline, CDR1 is LGHDT, CDR2 YNNKEL (reference sequence).

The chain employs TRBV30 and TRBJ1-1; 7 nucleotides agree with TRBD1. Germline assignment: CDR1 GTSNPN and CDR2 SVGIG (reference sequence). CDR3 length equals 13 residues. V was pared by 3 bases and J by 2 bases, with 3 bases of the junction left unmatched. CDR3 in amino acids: CAWSTGANTEAFF. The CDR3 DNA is TGTGCCTGGAGCACAGGGGCTAACACTGAAGCTTTCTTT.

CDR3 residues: CASSLAGDSYGYTF. Written as DNA, the CDR3 is TGCGCCAGCAGCTTGGCCGGGGACAGCTATGGCTACACCTTC. The chain has TRBV5-1 and TRBJ1-2; 7 nucleotides match TRBD1. The germline CDR1 and CDR2 sequences are SGHRS and YFSETQ. This CDR3 is 14 amino acids long. V lost 0 bases and J lost 4; bases outside the gene matches: 3.

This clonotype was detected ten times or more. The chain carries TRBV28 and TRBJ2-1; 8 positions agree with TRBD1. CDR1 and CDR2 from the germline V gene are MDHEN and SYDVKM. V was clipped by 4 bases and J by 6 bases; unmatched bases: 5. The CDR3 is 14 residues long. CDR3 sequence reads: CASSSPGGPNEQFF. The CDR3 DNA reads TGTGCCAGCAGTTCCCCAGGGGGCCCCAATGAGCAGTTCTTC.

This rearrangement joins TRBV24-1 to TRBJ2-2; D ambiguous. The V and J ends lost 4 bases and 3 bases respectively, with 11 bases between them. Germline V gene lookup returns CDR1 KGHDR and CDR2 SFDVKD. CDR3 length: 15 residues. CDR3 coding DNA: TGTGCCACCAGTGAATGGGGAAGGGACACCGGGGAGCTGTTTTTT. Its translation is CATSEWGRDTGELFF.

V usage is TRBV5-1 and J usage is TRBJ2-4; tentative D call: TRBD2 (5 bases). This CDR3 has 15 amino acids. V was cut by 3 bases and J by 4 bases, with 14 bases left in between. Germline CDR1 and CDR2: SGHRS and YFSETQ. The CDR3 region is CASSSVEGTKNIQYF. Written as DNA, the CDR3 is TGCGCCAGCAGCTCCGTTGAGGGTACGAAAAACATTCAGTACTTC. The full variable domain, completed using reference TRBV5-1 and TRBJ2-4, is KAGVTQTPRYLIKTRGQQVTLSCSPISGHRSVSWYQQTPGQGLQFLFEYFSETQRNKGNFPGRFSGRQFSNSRSEMNVSTLELGDSALYLCASSSVEGTKNIQYFGAGTRLSVL.

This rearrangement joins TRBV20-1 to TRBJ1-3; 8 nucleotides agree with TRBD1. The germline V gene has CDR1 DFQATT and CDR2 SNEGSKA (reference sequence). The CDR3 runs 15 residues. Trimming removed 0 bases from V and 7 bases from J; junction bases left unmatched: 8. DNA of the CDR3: TGCAGTGCTAGAGATCATTACCAGGGGGCGAACACCATATATTTT. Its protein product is CSARDHYQGANTIYF.